This TCR beta chain was captured by sequencing in a study of CD8 T cells in Susac syndrome (dated by TCRdb to the late 2010s). With regard to the full study: Of the Susac syndrome patients who were sequenced, eight or nine were in clinical remission while roughly six had clinically active disease. The study used repertoire sequencing to test whether antigen drove CD8+ T cell activation and differentiation in Susac syndrome. At blood withdrawal, Susac syndrome patients were either therapy-naive, taking corticosteroids (in some cases with IVIg as well), or taking IVIg alone. Paper-wide results and their limitations: The number of individuals in the TCR sequencing and HLA analysis was recognized as being relatively small. No clonal expansion was detected in the CD4+ T cell repertoire of Susac syndrome patients.

A word on this clonotype: This clone's antigen is unknown. No much larger clone is present one base from it, and per-base qualities are unavailable.

RNA was extracted with the RNeasy kit and roughly 0.45 to 1 ug was reverse transcribed using random hexamers. The immunoSEQ multiplex PCR assay, covering 54 Vbeta and 13 Jbeta segments, was used to amplify TCR beta CDR3 regions. PCR amplification bias was corrected by using a synthetic template baseline for primer optimization and computational correction. As for the original processing: Reads were assigned to V, D and J genes according to IMGT and analyzed in immunoSEQ Analyzer, with only productive sequences retained. Clonality was calculated as one minus the Shannon entropy normalized by log2 of the number of productive unique sequences. Public and private clones were assessed among the 100 most prevalent clones of each patient and control. Susac-specific clones were defined as absent from healthy and MS cohorts, 850 to 1,300 published viral clones and other ImmuneACCESS disease sequences. TCRdb itself trimmed the public reads at Q25 with fastp, ran MiXCR and retained productive beta chains. All rows with the same CDR3 protein become a single entry with the most common DNA and genes. These V and J calls originate from TCRdb's pipeline instead of the authors' own analysis. A total of about 180,000 distinct CDR3 sequences appear in this sample, around 94% of them only once. The ten biggest clones cover approximately 0.11% of the sample.

Peripheral blood CD8+ and CD4+ T cells from healthy donors, Susac syndrome patients and multiple sclerosis patients were profiled by high-throughput TCR beta sequencing. The Susac syndrome patients fulfilled recently defined diagnostic criteria for definite or probable disease. CD8+ TEMRA cells were enriched by FACS, while bulk CD8+ and CD4+ T cells were purified by magnetic negative isolation. Blood was collected in EDTA tubes and processed within 24 hours, with PBMCs isolated through density gradient centrifugation. PBMCs destined for TCR sequencing were cryopreserved in liquid nitrogen and later thawed in a 37 °C water bath. The sorted or isolated CD4+, CD8+ and CD8+ TEMRA cells reached a purity of at least 90%. V is pruned by 7 bases and J by 0 bases, leaving 5 bases of the junction without a gene match. Including cysteine and phenylalanine, the CDR3 has 14 amino acids. The kept DNA is CDR3 alone, 42 bases in frame from the first base. As encoded in the germline V gene (reference sequence), CDR1 is SEHNR while CDR2 is FQNEAQ.

The source material was CD4+ T cells from PBMCs. The sequence joins TRBV7-9 to TRBJ1-2; TRBD1 aligns with 7 central bases. This clonotype originated in a human donor with Susac syndrome. The DNA reads TGTGCCAGCACGAGGGACAGCGCTAACTATGGCTACACCTTC. It codes for CASTRDSANYGYTF.